This entry concerns a single T cell receptor (beta chain). This specimen belongs to a study of blood T cell repertoires in COVID-19. Overall study context: Acute-phase and convalescent COVID-19 samples originated in the United States, Italy and Spain.

The protocol was immunoSEQ multiplex PCR, while the TCRdb copy is restricted to in-frame clones and leaves out a portion. The sample lists about 84,000 clones; 83% were seen once. This clonotype originated in a woman at least 80 years old with acute or convalescent COVID-19. Source material: peripheral blood.

CDR3 sequence: CASSIRRVRNQPQHF. CDR3 in DNA: TGTGCCAGTAGTATTCGGAGGGTAAGGAATCAGCCCCAGCATTTT. The rearrangement links TRBV19 to TRBJ1-5; D is ambiguous. Deletions cut 3 bases from V and 4 bases from J, with 13 bases between. CDR1 and CDR2 (germline): LNHDA, SQIVND (reference sequence). This CDR3 is 15 amino acids long. Full variable domain (outside the CDR3, taken from reference TRBV19 and TRBJ1-5): DGGITQSPKYLFRKEGQNVTLSCEQNLNHDAMYWYRQDPGQGLRLIYYSQIVNDFQKGDIAEGYSVSREKKESFPLTVTSAQKNPTAFYLCASSIRRVRNQPQHFGDGTRLSIL.